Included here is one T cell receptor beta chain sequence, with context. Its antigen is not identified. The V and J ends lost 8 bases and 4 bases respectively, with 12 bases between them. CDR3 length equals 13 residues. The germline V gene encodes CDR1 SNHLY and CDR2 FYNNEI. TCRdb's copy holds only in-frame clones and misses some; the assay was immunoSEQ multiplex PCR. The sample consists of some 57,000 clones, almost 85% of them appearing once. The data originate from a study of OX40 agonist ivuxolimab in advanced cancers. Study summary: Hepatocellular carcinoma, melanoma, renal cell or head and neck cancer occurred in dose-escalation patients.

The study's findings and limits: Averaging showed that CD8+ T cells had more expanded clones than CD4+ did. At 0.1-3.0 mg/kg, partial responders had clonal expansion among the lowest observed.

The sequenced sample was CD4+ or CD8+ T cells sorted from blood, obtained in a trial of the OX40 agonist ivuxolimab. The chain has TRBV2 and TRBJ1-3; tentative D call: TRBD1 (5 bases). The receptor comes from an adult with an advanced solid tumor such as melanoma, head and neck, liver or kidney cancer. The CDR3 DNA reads TGTGCCAGCGGGGCGATATCGGGAAACACCATATATTTT. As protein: CASGAISGNTIYF.